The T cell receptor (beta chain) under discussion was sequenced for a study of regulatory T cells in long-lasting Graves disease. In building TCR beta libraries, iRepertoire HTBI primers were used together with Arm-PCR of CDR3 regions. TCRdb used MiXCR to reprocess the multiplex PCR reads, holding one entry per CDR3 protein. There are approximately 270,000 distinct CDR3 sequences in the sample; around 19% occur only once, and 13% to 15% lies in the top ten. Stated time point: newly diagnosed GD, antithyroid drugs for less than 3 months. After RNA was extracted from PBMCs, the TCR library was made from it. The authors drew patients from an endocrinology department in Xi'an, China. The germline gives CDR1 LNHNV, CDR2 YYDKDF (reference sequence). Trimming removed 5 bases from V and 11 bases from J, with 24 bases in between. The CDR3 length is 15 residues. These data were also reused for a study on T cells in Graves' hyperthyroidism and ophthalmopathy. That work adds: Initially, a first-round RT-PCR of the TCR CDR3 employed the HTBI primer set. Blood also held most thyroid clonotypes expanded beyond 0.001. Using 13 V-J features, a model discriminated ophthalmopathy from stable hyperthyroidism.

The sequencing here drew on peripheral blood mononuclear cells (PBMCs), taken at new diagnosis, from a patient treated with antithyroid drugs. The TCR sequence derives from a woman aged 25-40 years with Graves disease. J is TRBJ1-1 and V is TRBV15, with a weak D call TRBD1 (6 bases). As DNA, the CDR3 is TGTGCCACCAGCGGACTACGGGACAACTCAAAGGGGGCTTTCTTT. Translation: CATSGLRDNSKGAFF.